This T cell receptor (beta chain) was identified in a study of cytomegalovirus exposure and HLA in healthy donors. In the case of this clone: Its cognate antigen is unknown.

A multiplex PCR was run with 60 Vbeta primers and 13 Jbeta primers. TCRdb keeps only in-frame clones here, not all; method: immunoSEQ multiplex PCR. The sample has 200,000 to 250,000 clones, roughly 82% seen once; the top ten hold around 5.7%. This CDR3 region has 14 residues. V trimming: 4 bases; J trimming: 5 bases; junction bases outside the gene matches: 2. The germline gives CDR1 SGHVS, CDR2 FQNEAQ. General study findings and limits: The authors listed over 150 TCR beta chains as cytomegalovirus-associated.

The origin of this receptor is a woman aged 40-49 years in good health and CMV-seropositive. The chain carries TRBV7-8 and TRBJ1-4; 9 nucleotides match TRBD1. Sequencing used PBMCs. The CDR3 DNA reads TGTGCCAGCAGCTCCGGGACAGGGAATGAAAAACTGTTTTTT. Its translation: CASSSGTGNEKLFF.